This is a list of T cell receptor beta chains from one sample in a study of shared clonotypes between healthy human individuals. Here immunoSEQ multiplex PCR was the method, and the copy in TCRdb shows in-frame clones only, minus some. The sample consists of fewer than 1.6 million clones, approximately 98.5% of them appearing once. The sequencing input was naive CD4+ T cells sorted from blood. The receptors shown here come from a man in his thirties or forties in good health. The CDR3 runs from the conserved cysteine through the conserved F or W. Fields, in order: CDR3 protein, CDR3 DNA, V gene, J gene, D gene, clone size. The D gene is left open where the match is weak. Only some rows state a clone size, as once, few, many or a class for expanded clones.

CDR3: CSAKVKNYNEQFF
DNA: TGCAGCGCAAAGGTTAAAAACTACAATGAGCAGTTCTTC
V: TRBV29-1
J: TRBJ2-1
D: NA
size: NA

CDR3: CASSVGLAVNTQYF
DNA: TGTGCCAGCAGCGTGGGACTAGCGGTAAATACGCAGTATTTT
V: TRBV7-2
J: TRBJ2-3
D: TRBD2
size: NA

CDR3: CASSQDGTGGEQYF
DNA: TGCGCCAGCAGCCAAGATGGGACAGGGGGGGAGCAGTACTTC
V: TRBV4-3
J: TRBJ2-7
D: TRBD1
size: NA

CDR3: CASSSQRMGLAGGNGNEQFF
DNA: TGTGCCAGCAGCTCCCAAAGGATGGGACTAGCGGGAGGGAACGGGAATGAGCAGTTCTTC
V: TRBV9
J: TRBJ2-1
D: TRBD2
size: NA

CDR3: CASSPGTSGIRSEQFF
DNA: TGTGCCAGCAGCCCAGGGACTAGCGGGATTCGGAGTGAGCAGTTCTTC
V: TRBV7-3
J: TRBJ2-1
D: TRBD2
size: NA

CDR3: CASSTGPNTEAFF
DNA: TGTGCCAGCAGTACAGGCCCTAACACTGAAGCTTTCTTT
V: TRBV11-2
J: TRBJ1-1
D: NA
size: NA

CDR3: CASSLSVSNQPQHF
DNA: TGTGCCAGCAGCCTCTCTGTGAGCAATCAGCCCCAGCATTTT
V: TRBV7-2
J: TRBJ1-5
D: NA
size: once

CDR3: CASSGISDNEQFF
DNA: TGTGCCAGCAGCGGAATAAGTGACAATGAGCAGTTCTTC
V: TRBV5-4
J: TRBJ2-1
D: NA
size: once

CDR3: CASSRDRGRETQYF
DNA: TGTGCCAGCAGTCGGGACAGGGGGCGAGAGACCCAGTACTTC
V: TRBV6-1
J: TRBJ2-5
D: TRBD1
size: NA

CDR3: CASSLQGGYEKLFF
DNA: TGCGCCAGCAGCTTACAGGGAGGGTATGAAAAACTGTTTTTT
V: TRBV5-1
J: TRBJ1-4
D: NA
size: NA

CDR3: CASSLVLAGMSDTQYF
DNA: TGCGCCAGCAGCTTGGTATTAGCGGGGATGTCAGATACGCAGTATTTT
V: TRBV5-1
J: TRBJ2-3
D: TRBD2
size: NA

CDR3: CASSRTSGYGEQFF
DNA: TGTGCCAGCAGTCGGACTAGCGGATATGGGGAGCAGTTCTTC
V: TRBV6-4
J: TRBJ2-1
D: TRBD2
size: NA

CDR3: CASSQILVNTEAFF
DNA: TGCGCCAGCAGCCAAATTCTCGTTAACACTGAAGCTTTCTTT
V: TRBV4-1
J: TRBJ1-1
D: NA
size: NA

CDR3: CASSLGIVSGANVLTF
DNA: TGCGCCAGCAGCTTGGGGATCGTATCTGGGGCCAACGTCCTGACTTTC
V: TRBV5-1
J: TRBJ2-6
D: NA
size: NA

CDR3: CASSLDRVEQYF
DNA: TGTGCCAGCAGCCTTGACAGGGTCGAGCAGTACTTC
V: TRBV2
J: TRBJ2-7
D: TRBD1
size: NA

CDR3: CASSLAGQGNTGELFF
DNA: TGCGCCAGCAGCTTGGCGGGACAGGGGAACACCGGGGAGCTGTTTTTT
V: TRBV5-1
J: TRBJ2-2
D: TRBD1
size: NA

CDR3: CASSLLPGQSYSNQPQHF
DNA: TGTGCCAGCAGTTTATTGCCGGGACAGTCTTATAGCAATCAGCCCCAGCATTTT
V: TRBV28
J: TRBJ1-5
D: TRBD1
size: NA

CDR3: CASSPRESSYEQYF
DNA: TGTGCCAGCTCACCCCGGGAAAGCTCCTACGAGCAGTACTTC
V: TRBV18
J: TRBJ2-7
D: NA
size: NA

CDR3: CASSLETQYF
DNA: TGTGCCAGCAGCTTGGAGACCCAGTACTTC
V: TRBV7-9
J: TRBJ2-5
D: NA
size: NA

CDR3: CASSVDGREIGEQYF
DNA: TGTGCCAGCAGCGTAGACGGCAGGGAAATAGGAGAGCAGTACTTC
V: TRBV9
J: TRBJ2-7
D: NA
size: once